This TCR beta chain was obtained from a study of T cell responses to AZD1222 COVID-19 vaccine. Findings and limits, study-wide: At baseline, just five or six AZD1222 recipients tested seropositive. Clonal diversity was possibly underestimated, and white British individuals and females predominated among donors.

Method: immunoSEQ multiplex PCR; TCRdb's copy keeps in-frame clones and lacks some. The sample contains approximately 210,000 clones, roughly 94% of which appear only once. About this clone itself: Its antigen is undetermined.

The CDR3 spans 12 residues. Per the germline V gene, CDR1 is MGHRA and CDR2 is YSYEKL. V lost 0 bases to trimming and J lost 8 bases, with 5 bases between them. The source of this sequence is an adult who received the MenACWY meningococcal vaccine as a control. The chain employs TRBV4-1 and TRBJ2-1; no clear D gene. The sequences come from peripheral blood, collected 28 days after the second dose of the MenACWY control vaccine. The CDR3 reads CASSQDFYEQFF. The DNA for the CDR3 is TGCGCCAGCAGCCAAGATTTCTATGAGCAGTTCTTC.